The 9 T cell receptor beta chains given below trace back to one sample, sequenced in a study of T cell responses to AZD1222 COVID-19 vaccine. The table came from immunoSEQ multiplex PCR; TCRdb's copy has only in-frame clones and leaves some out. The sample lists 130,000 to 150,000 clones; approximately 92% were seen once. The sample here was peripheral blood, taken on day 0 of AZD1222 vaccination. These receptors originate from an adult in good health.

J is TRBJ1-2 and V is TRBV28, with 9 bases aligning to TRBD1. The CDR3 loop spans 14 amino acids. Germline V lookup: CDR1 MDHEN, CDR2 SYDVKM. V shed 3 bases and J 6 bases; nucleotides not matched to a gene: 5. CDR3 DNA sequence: TGTGCCAGCAGTTTCGGGGACAGGGCGGATGGCTACACCTTC. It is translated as CASSFGDRADGYTF.

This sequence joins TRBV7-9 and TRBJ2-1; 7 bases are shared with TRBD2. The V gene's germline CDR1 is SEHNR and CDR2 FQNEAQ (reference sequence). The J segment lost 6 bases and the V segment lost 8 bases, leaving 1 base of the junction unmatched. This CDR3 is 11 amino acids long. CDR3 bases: TGTGCCAGCGGGAGGGTCAATGAGCAGTTCTTC. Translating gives CASGRVNEQFF.

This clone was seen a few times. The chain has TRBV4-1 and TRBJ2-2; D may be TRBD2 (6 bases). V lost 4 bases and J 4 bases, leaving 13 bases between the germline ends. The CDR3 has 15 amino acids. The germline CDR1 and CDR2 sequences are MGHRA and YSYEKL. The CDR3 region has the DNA TGCGCCAGCAGCCCACTAGCTAGGGGCACCGGGGAGCTGTTTTTT. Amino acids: CASSPLARGTGELFF.

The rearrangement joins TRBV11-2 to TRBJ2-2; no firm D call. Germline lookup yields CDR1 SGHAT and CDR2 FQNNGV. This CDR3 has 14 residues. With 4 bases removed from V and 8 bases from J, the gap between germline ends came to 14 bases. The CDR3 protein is CASSSTPSEGELFF. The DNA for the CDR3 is TGTGCCAGCAGCTCGACGCCCTCGGAGGGGGAGCTGTTTTTT. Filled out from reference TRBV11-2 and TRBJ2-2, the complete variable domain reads EAGVAQSPRYKIIEKRQSVAFWCNPISGHATLYWYQQILGQGPKLLIQFQNNGVVDDSQLPKDRFSAERLKGVDSTLKIQPAKLEDSAVYLCASSSTPSEGELFFGEGSRLTVL.

CDR3 loop: CASRSGTEAFF. DNA for the CDR3: TGTGCCAGTAGGTCCGGCACTGAAGCTTTCTTT. This chain joins TRBV19 and TRBJ1-1; the D is unclear. The CDR3 totals 11 residues. V was pared by 6 bases and J by 4 bases, with 6 bases between. Germline V gene data show CDR1 as LNHDA and CDR2 as SQIVND (reference sequence).

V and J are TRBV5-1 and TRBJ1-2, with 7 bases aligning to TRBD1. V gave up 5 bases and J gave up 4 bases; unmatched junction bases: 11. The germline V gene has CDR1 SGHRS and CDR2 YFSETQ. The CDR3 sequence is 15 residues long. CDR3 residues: CASSSGTVSSYGYTF. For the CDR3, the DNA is TGCGCCAGCAGTTCCGGGACAGTCAGCAGCTATGGCTACACCTTC. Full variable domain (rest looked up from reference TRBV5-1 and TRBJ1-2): KAGVTQTPRYLIKTRGQQVTLSCSPISGHRSVSWYQQTPGQGLQFLFEYFSETQRNKGNFPGRFSGRQFSNSRSEMNVSTLELGDSALYLCASSSGTVSSYGYTFGSGTRLTVV.

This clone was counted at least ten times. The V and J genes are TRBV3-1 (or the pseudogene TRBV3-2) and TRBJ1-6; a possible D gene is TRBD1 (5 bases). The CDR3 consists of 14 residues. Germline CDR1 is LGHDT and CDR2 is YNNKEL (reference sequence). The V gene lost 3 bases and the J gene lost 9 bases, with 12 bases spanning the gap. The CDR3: CASSQGGETSPLHF. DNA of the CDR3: TGTGCCAGCAGCCAGGGGGGGGAGACTTCACCCCTCCACTTT.

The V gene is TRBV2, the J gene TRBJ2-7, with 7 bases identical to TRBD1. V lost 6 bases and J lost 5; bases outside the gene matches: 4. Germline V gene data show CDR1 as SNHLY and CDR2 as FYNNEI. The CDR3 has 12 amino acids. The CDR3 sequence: CASRRQGDEQYF. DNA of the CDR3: TGTGCCAGCAGGAGACAGGGTGACGAGCAGTACTTC.

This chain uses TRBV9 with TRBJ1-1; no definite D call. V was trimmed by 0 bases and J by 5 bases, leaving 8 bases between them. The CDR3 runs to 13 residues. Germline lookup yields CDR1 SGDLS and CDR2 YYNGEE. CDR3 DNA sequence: TGTGCCAGCAGCGTAGGAGGGCGGACTGAAGCTTTCTTT. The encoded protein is CASSVGGRTEAFF.